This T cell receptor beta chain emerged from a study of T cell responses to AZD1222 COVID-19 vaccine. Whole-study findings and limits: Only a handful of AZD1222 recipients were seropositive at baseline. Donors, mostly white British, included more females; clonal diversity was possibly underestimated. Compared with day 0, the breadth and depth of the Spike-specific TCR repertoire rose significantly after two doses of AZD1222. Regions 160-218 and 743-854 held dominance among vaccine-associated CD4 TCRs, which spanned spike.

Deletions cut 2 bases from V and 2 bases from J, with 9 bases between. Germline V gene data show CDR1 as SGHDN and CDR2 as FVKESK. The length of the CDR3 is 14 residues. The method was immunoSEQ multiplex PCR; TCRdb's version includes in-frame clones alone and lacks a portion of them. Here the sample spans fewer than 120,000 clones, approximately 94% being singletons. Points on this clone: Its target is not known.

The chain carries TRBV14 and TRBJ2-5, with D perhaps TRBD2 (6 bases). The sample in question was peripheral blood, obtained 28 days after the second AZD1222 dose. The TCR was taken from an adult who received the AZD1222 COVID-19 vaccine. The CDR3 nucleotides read TGTGCCAGCAGCCAACCGGGACTTCAAGAGACCCAGTACTTC. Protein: CASSQPGLQETQYF.